Listed below are T cell receptor beta chains from one sample, sequenced in a study of shared clonotypes between healthy human individuals. Profiled with immunoSEQ multiplex PCR; TCRdb holds only in-frame clones, not every one. The data show about 2 million clones, just under 95% seen once. The sample taken for sequencing was naive CD8+ T cells sorted from blood. The receptor set was obtained from a man between 18 and 29 years old in good health. CDR3s include the opening cysteine and the closing phenylalanine or tryptophan. Only part of the rows carry a size: once, few, many, or a class if the clone is expanded.

>TRBV7-9|TRBJ2-7|.
CASSLEGTDYEQYF
>TRBV4-1|TRBJ2-7|.
CASSQALGTSYEQYF
>TRBV5-1|TRBJ2-1|.
CASSPVGLAGGLRLISYNEQFF
>TRBV27|TRBJ2-7|.
CASSLKGGGSSYEQYF
>TRBV29-1|TRBJ2-5|.
CSVEDRLPSQYF
>TRBV5-1|TRBJ1-3|.
CASSWGRRGDTIYF
>TRBV29-1|TRBJ2-1|.
CSVEGTGDNEQFF
>TRBV2|TRBJ2-3|.
CASRGSTGGRDTQYF
>TRBV6-5|TRBJ2-7|.
CASSPSAGESYEQYF
>TRBV29-1|TRBJ1-2|once
CSVEEQGEWGGYTF
>TRBV5-1|TRBJ1-2|.
CASSLADYGYTF
>TRBV5-1|TRBJ2-3|.
CASSLEATSGGASDTQYF
>TRBV13|TRBJ1-1|.
CASSLGAGTEAFF
>TRBV9|TRBJ2-2|.
CASSAPVTGELFF
>TRBV15|TRBJ1-5|.
CATGRENNGNQPQHF
>TRBV5-1|TRBJ2-1|.
CASSIGTNNNEQFF
>TRBV18|TRBJ1-6|.
CASSPKGDNSPLHF
>TRBV28|TRBJ1-3|.
CASNDRAGNTIYF
>TRBV7-9|TRBJ2-5|.
CASSAPLRGETQYF
>TRBV11-2|TRBJ2-3|.
CASSLVPAGEDTQYF
>TRBV27|TRBJ2-7|.
CASSSPLAGYYEQYF
>TRBV6-6|TRBJ1-1|.
CASSNGQVTEAFF
>TRBV9|TRBJ2-7|.
CASSPGTSGISYEQYF
>TRBV6-5|TRBJ2-2|once
CASNPTGGDTGELFF
>TRBV6-1|TRBJ1-6|.
CASSELEGSSPLHF
>TRBV27|TRBJ2-7|.
CASSIAGALGEQYF
>TRBV6-1|TRBJ1-1|.
CASTGGQVLNTEAFF
>TRBV27|TRBJ2-7|.
CASRALGTLSYEQYF
>TRBV7-9|TRBJ2-1|.
CASSKNGRLADFNEQFF
>TRBV7-9|TRBJ2-1|.
CATYHVPDPYNEQFF
>TRBV6-6|TRBJ2-1|.
CASSYSNREYPNEQFF
>TRBV4-1|TRBJ2-2|.
CASSQDGQVQYTGELFF
>TRBV4-2|TRBJ2-7|.
CASSQVIDFGYGQYF
>TRBV15|TRBJ2-1|.
CATSTRGTSGLNEQFF
>TRBV28|TRBJ1-1|.
CASSSPWDTRNTEAFF
>TRBV7-9|TRBJ1-1|.
CASSLGGLGAFF
>TRBV7-9|TRBJ2-2|once
CASSQGQVVDTGELFF
>TRBV19|TRBJ1-5|.
CASSGQGELYQPQHF
>TRBV4-3|TRBJ2-7|.
CASSQSGDSYEQYF
>TRBV27|TRBJ2-1|.
CASAFLGAEQFF
>TRBV6-5|TRBJ2-1|.
CASSYRQGDEQFF
>TRBV21-1|TRBJ1-1|.
CASSKAPRGDTEAFF
>TRBV2|TRBJ2-1|.
CASSEPREGPYNEQFF
>TRBV5-3|TRBJ2-7|.
CARSLVRGSSYEQYF
>TRBV21-1|TRBJ2-1|.
CASSKGPFIGGLAYNEQFF
>TRBV18|TRBJ1-4|.
CASSPVDENEKLFF
>TRBV2|TRBJ2-5|.
CASTGTEAETQYF
>TRBV7-6|TRBJ1-1|.
CASSLETGGLGEAFF
>TRBV21-1|TRBJ2-3|.
CASSKVGVGTSGRDTDTQYF
>TRBV29-1|TRBJ2-1|.
CSVPDSYNEQFF
>TRBV29-1|TRBJ2-1|.
CSVVGLAANEQFF
>TRBV2|TRBJ2-5|.
CASRELAGNQETQYF
>TRBV5-1|TRBJ1-1|.
CASSVTGSNTEAFF
>TRBV13|TRBJ2-7|.
CASSLAGSYEQYF